Following are 9 T cell receptor beta chains from one sample sequenced in a study of shared clonotypes between healthy human individuals. Clones were read by immunoSEQ multiplex PCR, and TCRdb kept only the in-frame ones, dropping some. The sample includes approximately 2.1 million clones, 85% to 95% of them seen just once. The sample was naive CD4+ T cells from PBMCs. Subset described: CD45RA+ positively selected. These receptors originate from a man younger than 35 in good health. Some clones in this sample may be carry-over from other donors' samples.

The rearrangement links TRBV4-3 to TRBJ2-7; D is possibly TRBD1 (6 bases). Germline V gives CDR1 LGHNA, CDR2 YSLEER. The CDR3 is 15 amino acids. Trimming removed 4 bases from V and 1 base from J, with 14 bases in between. CDR3 nucleotide sequence: TGCGCCAGCAGCCCCTTCGGCCAGGGGTCCTACGAGCAGTACTTC. Translation: CASSPFGQGSYEQYF.

Turning to this clone: At the DNA level, this CDR3 is encoded by other sequences in the same sample as well. The V call is TRBV7-2, the J call TRBJ1-2, with 11 bases that match TRBD1. V shed 4 bases, J shed 4 bases, and the junction held 5 bases outside the gene matches. This CDR3 region has 15 residues. Germline CDR1 reads SGHTA; CDR2 reads FQGNSA. Written as DNA, the CDR3 is TGTGCCAGCAGCTCTGGGACAGGGGGGAGCTATGGCTACACCTTC. Its translation: CASSSGTGGSYGYTF.

The V call is TRBV5-4, the J call TRBJ2-5; TRBD2 matches at 10 bases. Germline CDR1 and CDR2: SGHNT and YYREEE (reference sequence). The CDR3 spans 15 residues. Unmatched junction bases numbered 7, after V lost 4 bases and J lost 4 bases. The CDR3 is CASSPGTSATETQYF. DNA for the CDR3: TGTGCCAGCAGCCCTGGGACTAGCGCAACAGAGACCCAGTACTTC.

V and J are TRBV5-1 and TRBJ1-2; no clear D. The CDR3 runs to 13 residues. V gave up 4 bases and J gave up 5 bases, with 12 bases separating them. In germline, CDR1 is SGHRS, CDR2 YFSETQ. The CDR3 bases are TGCGCCAGCAGCCTCATAGGGCAATATGGCTACACCTTC. Translating it yields CASSLIGQYGYTF.

The gene calls are TRBV6-4 and TRBJ1-1; a possible D gene is TRBD1 (5 bases). V was trimmed by 4 bases and J by 10 bases, leaving 16 bases between them. The CDR3 sequence is 13 residues long. Germline CDR1 and CDR2: MRHNA and SNTAGT. The CDR3 sequence: CASSGSGFRSAFF. The DNA of the CDR3 is TGTGCCAGCAGTGGTTCAGGGTTTAGGTCAGCTTTCTTT.

The chain has TRBV9 and TRBJ2-3; D gene unclear. Germline V gene data show CDR1 as SGDLS and CDR2 as YYNGEE. V was clipped by 3 bases and J by 0 bases, with 14 bases between them. This CDR3 has 16 residues. The CDR3 region has the DNA TGTGCCAGCAGCGGGCATGTGGGGTATAGCACAGATACGCAGTATTTT. As protein: CASSGHVGYSTDTQYF.

The V call is TRBV5-4, the J call TRBJ1-4, with D possibly matching TRBD1 (6 bases). Trimming took off 4 bases at V and 1 base at J, with 23 bases between the two ends. This CDR3 has 19 residues. Germline V gives CDR1 SGHNT, CDR2 YYREEE (reference sequence). CDR3 coding DNA: TGTGCCAGCAGCCTTACTGAGACAGGTCGTTTAAGAACTAATGAAAAACTGTTTTTT. Translating gives CASSLTETGRLRTNEKLFF.

V gene TRBV6-1 combines with J gene TRBJ2-6; D remains ambiguous. CDR1 MNHNS and CDR2 SASEGT come from the germline V gene. The ends were cut back, 10 bases at V and 0 bases at J, with 13 bases in the middle. The CDR3 is made up of 15 amino acids. CDR3 coding DNA: TGTGCCACCTCAATCCGGTTCTCTGGGGCCAACGTCCTGACTTTC. Translation gives CATSIRFSGANVLTF.

The V gene is TRBV28, the J gene TRBJ1-2, with a tentative D call TRBD1 (5 bases). Per the germline V gene, CDR1 is MDHEN and CDR2 is SYDVKM. The V gene lost 7 bases and the J gene lost 5 bases, with 17 bases spanning the gap. The CDR3 has 14 amino acids. CDR3 in amino acids: CASNRDLKRYGYTF. CDR3 DNA sequence: TGTGCCAGCAACCGGGACCTCAAGAGGTATGGCTACACCTTC.